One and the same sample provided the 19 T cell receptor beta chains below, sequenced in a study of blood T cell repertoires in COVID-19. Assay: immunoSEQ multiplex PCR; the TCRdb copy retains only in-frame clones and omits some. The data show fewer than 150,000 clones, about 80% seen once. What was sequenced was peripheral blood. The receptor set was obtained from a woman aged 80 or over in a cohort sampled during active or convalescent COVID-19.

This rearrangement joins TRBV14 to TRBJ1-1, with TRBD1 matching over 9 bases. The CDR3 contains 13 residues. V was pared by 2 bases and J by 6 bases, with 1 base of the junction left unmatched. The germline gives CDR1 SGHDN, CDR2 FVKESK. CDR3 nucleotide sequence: TGTGCCAGCAGCCAAAACAGGGGGCCTGAAGCTTTCTTT. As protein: CASSQNRGPEAFF.

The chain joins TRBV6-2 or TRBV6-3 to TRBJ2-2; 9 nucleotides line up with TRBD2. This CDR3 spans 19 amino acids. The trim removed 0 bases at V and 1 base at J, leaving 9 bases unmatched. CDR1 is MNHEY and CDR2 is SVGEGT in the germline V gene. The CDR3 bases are TGTGCCAGCAGTTACTCGTTAACCCTAGCGGGACAGAACACCGGGGAGCTGTTTTTT. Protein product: CASSYSLTLAGQNTGELFF.

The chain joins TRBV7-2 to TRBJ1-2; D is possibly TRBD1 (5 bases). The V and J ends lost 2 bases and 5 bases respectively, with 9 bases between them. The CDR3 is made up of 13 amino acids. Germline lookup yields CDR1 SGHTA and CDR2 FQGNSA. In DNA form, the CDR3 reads TGTGCCAGCAGCTTAAAGGGGCCATATGGCTACACCTTC. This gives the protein CASSLKGPYGYTF.

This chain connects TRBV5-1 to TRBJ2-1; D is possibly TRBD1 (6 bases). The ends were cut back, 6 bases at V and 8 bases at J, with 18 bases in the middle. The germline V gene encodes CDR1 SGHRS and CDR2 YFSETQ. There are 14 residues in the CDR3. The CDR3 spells CASNKGEKWDEQFF. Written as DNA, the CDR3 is TGCGCCAGCAACAAGGGGGAGAAGTGGGATGAGCAGTTCTTC.

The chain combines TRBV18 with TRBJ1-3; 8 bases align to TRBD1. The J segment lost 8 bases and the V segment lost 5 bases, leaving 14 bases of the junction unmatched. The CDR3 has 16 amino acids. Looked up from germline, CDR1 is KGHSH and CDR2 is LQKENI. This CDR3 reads CASSFTLQGAEDTIYF. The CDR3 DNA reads TGTGCCAGCTCATTTACGCTCCAGGGGGCCGAAGACACCATATATTTT.

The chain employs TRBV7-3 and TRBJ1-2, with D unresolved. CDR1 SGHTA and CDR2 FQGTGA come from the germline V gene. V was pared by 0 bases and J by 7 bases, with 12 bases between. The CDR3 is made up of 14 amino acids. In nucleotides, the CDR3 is TGTGCCAGCAGCTTAACGCCGGGAACGGCTGGCTACACCTTC. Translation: CASSLTPGTAGYTF.

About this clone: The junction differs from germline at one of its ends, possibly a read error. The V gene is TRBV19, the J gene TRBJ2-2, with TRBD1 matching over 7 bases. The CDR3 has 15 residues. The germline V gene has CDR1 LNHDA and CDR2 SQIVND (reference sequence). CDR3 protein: CVSSPGTVNTGELFF. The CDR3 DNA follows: TGTGTCAGTAGTCCAGGGACAGTGAACACCGGGGAGCTGTTTTTT.

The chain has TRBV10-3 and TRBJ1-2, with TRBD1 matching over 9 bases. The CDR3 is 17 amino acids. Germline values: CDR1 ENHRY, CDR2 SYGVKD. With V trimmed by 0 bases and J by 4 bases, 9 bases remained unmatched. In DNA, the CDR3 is TGTGCCATCAGTGAGTCGTCGGGACAGGGAAAAGGCTATGGCTACACCTTC. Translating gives CAISESSGQGKGYGYTF.

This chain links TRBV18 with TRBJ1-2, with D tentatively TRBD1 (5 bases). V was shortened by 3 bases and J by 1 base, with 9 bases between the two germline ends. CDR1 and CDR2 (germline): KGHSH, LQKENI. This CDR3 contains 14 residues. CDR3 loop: CASSPARDNYGYTF. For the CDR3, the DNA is TGTGCCAGCTCACCTGCCAGGGATAACTATGGCTACACCTTC.

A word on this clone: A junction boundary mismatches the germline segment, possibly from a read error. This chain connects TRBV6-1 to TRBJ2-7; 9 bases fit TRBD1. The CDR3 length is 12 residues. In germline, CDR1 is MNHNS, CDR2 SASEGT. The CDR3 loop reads CASSESWTGADF. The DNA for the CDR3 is TGTGCCAGCAGTGAATCTTGGACAGGGGCAGACTTC.

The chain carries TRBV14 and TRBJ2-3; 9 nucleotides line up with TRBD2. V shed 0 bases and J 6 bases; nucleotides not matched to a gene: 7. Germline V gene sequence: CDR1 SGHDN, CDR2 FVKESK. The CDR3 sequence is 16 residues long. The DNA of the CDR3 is TGTGCCAGCAGCCAAGATCTGACTAGCGGAGGGGATACGCAGTATTTT. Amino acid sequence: CASSQDLTSGGDTQYF.

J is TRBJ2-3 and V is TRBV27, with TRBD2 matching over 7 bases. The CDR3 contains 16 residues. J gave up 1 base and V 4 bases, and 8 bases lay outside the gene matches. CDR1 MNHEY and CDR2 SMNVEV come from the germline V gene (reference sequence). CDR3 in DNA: TGTGCCAGCAGTTCTTGGAGAGCGGGGCGCACAGATACGCAGTATTTT. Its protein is CASSSWRAGRTDTQYF.

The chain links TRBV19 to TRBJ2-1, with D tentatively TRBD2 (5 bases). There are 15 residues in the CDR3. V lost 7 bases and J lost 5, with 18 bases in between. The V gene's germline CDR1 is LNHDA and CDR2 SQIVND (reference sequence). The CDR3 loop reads CASKAPGILDNEQFF. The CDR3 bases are TGTGCCAGTAAGGCACCGGGGATCCTGGACAATGAGCAGTTCTTC.

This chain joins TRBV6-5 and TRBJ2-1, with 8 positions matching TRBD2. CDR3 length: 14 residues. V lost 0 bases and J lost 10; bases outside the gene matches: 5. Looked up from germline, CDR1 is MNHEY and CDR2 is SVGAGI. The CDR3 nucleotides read TGTGCCAGCAGTTACTCGCCAGCGGGGGAAGAGCAGTTCTTC. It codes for CASSYSPAGEEQFF.

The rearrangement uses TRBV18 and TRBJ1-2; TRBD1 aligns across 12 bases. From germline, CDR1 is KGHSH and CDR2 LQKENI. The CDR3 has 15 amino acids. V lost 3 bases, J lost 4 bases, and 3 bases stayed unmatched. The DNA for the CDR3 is TGTGCCAGCTCACCCGGGACAGGGGGCATCTATGGCTACACCTTC. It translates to CASSPGTGGIYGYTF.

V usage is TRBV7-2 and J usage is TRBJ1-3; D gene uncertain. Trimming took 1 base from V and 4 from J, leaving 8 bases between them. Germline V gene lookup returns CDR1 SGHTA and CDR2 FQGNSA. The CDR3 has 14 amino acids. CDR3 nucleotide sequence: TGTGCCAGCAGCTTAGTAGTAGTCGGAAACACCATATATTTT. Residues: CASSLVVVGNTIYF.

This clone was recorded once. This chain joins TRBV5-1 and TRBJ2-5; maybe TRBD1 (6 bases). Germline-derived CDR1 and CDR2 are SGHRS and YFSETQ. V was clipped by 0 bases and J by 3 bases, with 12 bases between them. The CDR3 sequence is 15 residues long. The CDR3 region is CASSLVTPGEETQYF. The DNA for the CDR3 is TGCGCCAGCAGCTTGGTGACTCCAGGGGAAGAGACCCAGTACTTC.

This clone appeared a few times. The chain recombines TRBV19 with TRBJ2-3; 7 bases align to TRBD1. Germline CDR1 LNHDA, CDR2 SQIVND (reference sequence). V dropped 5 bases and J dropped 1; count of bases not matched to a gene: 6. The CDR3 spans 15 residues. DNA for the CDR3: TGTGCCAGTAGTTCAGAGACAGGGCGCACAGATACGCAGTATTTT. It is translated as CASSSETGRTDTQYF. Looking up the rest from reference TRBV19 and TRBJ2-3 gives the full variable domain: DGGITQSPKYLFRKEGQNVTLSCEQNLNHDAMYWYRQDPGQGLRLIYYSQIVNDFQKGDIAEGYSVSREKKESFPLTVTSAQKNPTAFYLCASSSETGRTDTQYFGPGTRLTVL.

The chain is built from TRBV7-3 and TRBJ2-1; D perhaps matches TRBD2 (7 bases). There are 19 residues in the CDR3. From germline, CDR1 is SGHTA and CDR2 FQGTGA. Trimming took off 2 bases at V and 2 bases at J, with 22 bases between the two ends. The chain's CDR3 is CASSLRSMVWGGPYNEQFF. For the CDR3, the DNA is TGTGCCAGCAGCTTACGATCGATGGTCTGGGGGGGCCCCTACAATGAGCAGTTCTTC.